This TCR beta chain was identified during a study of blood T cell repertoires in COVID-19. CDR1 SGHRS and CDR2 YFSETQ come from the germline V gene. This CDR3 contains 17 residues. The V segment lost 4 bases and the J segment 7 bases; nucleotides outside the gene matches: 10. Here immunoSEQ multiplex PCR was the method, and the copy in TCRdb shows in-frame clones only, minus some. The sample has some 190,000 clones, 80% seen once; the top ten hold roughly 4.5%. This clone was picked up many times. Sequenced: PBMCs or T cells enriched from blood (not recorded which). This clonotype was sampled from a man younger than 45 with acute COVID-19. The chain couples TRBV5-1 to TRBJ2-1; 14 positions match TRBD2. This CDR3 is CASSNGLAGGGRNEQFF. The CDR3 DNA is TGCGCCAGCAGCAACGGACTAGCGGGGGGCGGGAGGAATGAGCAGTTCTTC. Full variable domain (outside the CDR3, taken from reference TRBV5-1 and TRBJ2-1): KAGVTQTPRYLIKTRGQQVTLSCSPISGHRSVSWYQQTPGQGLQFLFEYFSETQRNKGNFPGRFSGRQFSNSRSEMNVSTLELGDSALYLCASSNGLAGGGRNEQFFGPGTRLTVL.